These T cell receptor beta chains were read from a single sample in a study of regulatory T cells in long-lasting Graves disease. MiXCR was run by TCRdb on the multiplex PCR reads, yielding one entry per CDR3 protein. The sample yields about 620,000 distinct CDR3 sequences, about 15% seen once. Another study also made use of these data, one on T cells in Graves' hyperthyroidism and ophthalmopathy.

Sequencing was performed on peripheral blood mononuclear cells (PBMCs), taken at new diagnosis, from a patient treated with antithyroid drugs. These receptors all stem from a woman aged 30 to 39 with Graves disease. The CDR3 runs from the conserved cysteine through the conserved F or W. The D gene is left open where the match is weak. Not all rows give a size; the values are once, few, many and, for expanded clones, a class.

.	.	TRBV12-3/TRBV12-4	TRBJ2-7	TGTGCCAGCAGTACTTCCTTCGCCGCGGCCAGGGAGCAGTACTTC	CASSTSFAAAREQYF
many	.	TRBV3-1	TRBJ2-3	TGTGCCAGCAGCCAACTCGGGGTGAGGCCCCCAGATACGCAGTATTTT	CASSQLGVRPPDTQYF
.	TRBD1	TRBV7-3	TRBJ1-1	TGTGCCAGCTCGGGACAGGGGTCTTCGACTGAAGCTTTCTTT	CASSGQGSSTEAFF
few	TRBD2	TRBV28	TRBJ2-1	TGTGCCAGCAGTCGGTCGAGGGGACTAGCGGGAGCGCCGACCGACAATGAGCAGTTCTTC	CASSRSRGLAGAPTDNEQFF
few	TRBD2	TRBV7-2	TRBJ2-3	TGTGCCAGCAGCTTAAAAGCCGGGACTAGCGGGAGTTTCTCAGATACGCAGTATTTT	CASSLKAGTSGSFSDTQYF
many	.	TRBV29-1	TRBJ1-2	TGCAGCGTTGAACTAAACTATGGCTACACCTTC	CSVELNYGYTF
few	TRBD1	TRBV28	TRBJ1-2	TGTGCCAGCAGTGGACAGGGCCCCGGCTACACCTTC	CASSGQGPGYTF
many	.	TRBV12-3/TRBV12-4	TRBJ2-3	TGTGCAAGTATTTTGGGGTGGACAGAGTCCACAGATACGCAGTATTTT	CASILGWTESTDTQYF
few	.	TRBV5-8	TRBJ1-6	TGTGCCAGCAGCTTCGCTCCCTGGGAGGGGAAGTATTCACCCCTCCACTTT	CASSFAPWEGKYSPLHF
.	.	TRBV15	TRBJ1-6	TGTGCCACCAGCAGAGTACAGAATAATTCACCCCTCCACTTT	CATSRVQNNSPLHF
many	.	TRBV5-6	TRBJ1-2	TGTGCCAGCAGCCTTAGGGGTATCTATGGCTACACCTTC	CASSLRGIYGYTF
.	.	TRBV11-2	TRBJ2-7	TGTGCCTGGACCCGACCCCCATCTCTAAAGAAAGAGCAGTACTTC	CAWTRPPSLKKEQYF